Below are 13 T cell receptor beta chains sequenced from a single sample in a study of cytomegalovirus exposure and HLA in healthy donors. It was with 60 Vbeta and 13 Jbeta primers that the PCR ran. Produced via immunoSEQ multiplex PCR; TCRdb's table is partial and in-frame only. The sample lists some 140,000 clones; roughly 77% were seen once. Input material: PBMCs. Receptors were obtained from a man aged 30 to 39 in good health and CMV-seropositive.

This clone came up once. The chain carries TRBV21-1 and TRBJ2-3; the DNA was not used to check the table's D call, TRBD1. TRBV21-1 is reported as a pseudogene. This CDR3 contains 17 residues. CDR3 DNA: TGTGCCAGCAGCAACCTAAGGACAGGGGAGACCACAGATACGCAGTATTTT. This encodes CASSNLRTGETTDTQYF.

V is TRBV5-1 and J is TRBJ2-3, with TRBD2 matching over 13 bases. The CDR3 is 18 amino acids. The V and J ends lost 0 bases and 1 base, in that order; junction bases with no gene match: 5. CDR1 and CDR2 (germline): SGHRS, YFSETQ. CDR3 region: CASSLAGTSGTRTDTQYF. In DNA form, the CDR3 reads TGCGCCAGCAGCTTGGCCGGGACTAGCGGGACCCGCACAGATACGCAGTATTTT.

This chain uses TRBV28 with TRBJ1-3; 8 bases agree with TRBD1. Looked up from germline, CDR1 is MDHEN and CDR2 is SYDVKM. CDR3 length: 16 residues. The J segment lost 0 bases and the V segment lost 4 bases, leaving 5 bases of the junction unmatched. DNA for the CDR3: TGTGCCAGCAGTTCACAGGGGGTTAACTCTGGAAACACCATATATTTT. It codes for CASSSQGVNSGNTIYF.

The chain combines TRBV7-9 with TRBJ2-2; 11 nucleotides match TRBD1. V was pared by 11 bases and J by 0 bases, with 11 bases of the junction left unmatched. The V gene's germline CDR1 is SEHNR and CDR2 FQNEAQ (reference sequence). The CDR3 extends over 17 amino acids. The CDR3 region has the DNA TGTGCCGCCACCGGGACAGGGGGTATAGCGAACACCGGGGAGCTGTTTTTT. This sequence encodes CAATGTGGIANTGELFF.

The V gene is TRBV7-3, the J gene TRBJ1-4; 10 nucleotides agree with TRBD1. This CDR3 has 20 residues. Germline values: CDR1 SGHTA, CDR2 FQGTGA. V was pared by 1 base and J by 4 bases, with 15 bases of the junction left unmatched. The CDR3 sequence is CASSLKWTPGRDRGNEKLFF. CDR3 DNA: TGTGCCAGCAGCTTAAAGTGGACCCCGGGCCGGGACAGGGGTAATGAAAAACTGTTTTTT.

The genes are TRBV29-1 and TRBJ2-3; D may be TRBD2 (6 bases). CDR1 and CDR2 from the germline V gene are SQVTM and ANQGSEA. CDR3 length equals 13 residues. V was shortened by 4 bases and J by 6 bases, with 14 bases between the two germline ends. In DNA form, the CDR3 reads TGCAGCGTTGTATCTGCGGGACTGGATACGCAGTATTTT. It specifies CSVVSAGLDTQYF.

This chain uses TRBV4-3 with TRBJ1-1; a weak D match, TRBD1 (6 bases). The V end was cut by 0 bases, the J end by 0 bases, with 17 bases between. Germline V gene sequence: CDR1 LGHNA, CDR2 YSLEER. The CDR3 contains 18 residues. The CDR3 spells CASSQDSWGGKMNTEAFF. DNA for the CDR3: TGCGCCAGCAGCCAAGATAGTTGGGGGGGCAAGATGAACACTGAAGCTTTCTTT.

The chain couples TRBV5-1 to TRBJ1-1; possible D gene TRBD1, 5 bases. Trimming took off 5 bases at V and 5 bases at J, with 10 bases between the two ends. CDR1 and CDR2 (germline): SGHRS, YFSETQ. The CDR3 totals 12 residues. CDR3 amino acids: CASSFGGTEAFF. The CDR3 DNA is TGCGCCAGCAGTTTCGGGGGGACTGAAGCTTTCTTT.

The V and J genes are TRBV5-1 and TRBJ1-1; D call uncertain. CDR1 and CDR2 (germline): SGHRS, YFSETQ. There are 14 residues in the CDR3. The V end lost 4 bases, the J end lost 1 base, and 11 bases lay between the germline ends. The CDR3 protein is CASSPSPSNTEAFF. The CDR3 nucleotides are TGCGCCAGCAGCCCCTCCCCCTCGAACACTGAAGCTTTCTTT.

The gene calls are TRBV19 and TRBJ1-4; possible D gene TRBD1, 5 bases. V lost 7 bases and J 8 bases, leaving 11 bases between the germline ends. The CDR3 is 12 residues long. Germline V CDR1 and CDR2: LNHDA, SQIVND (reference sequence). The CDR3 region is CASTGLREKLFF. CDR3 nucleotide sequence: TGTGCCAGTACGGGACTCAGAGAAAAACTGTTTTTT.

The rearrangement links TRBV21-1 to TRBJ1-5. TRBV21-1 is a documented pseudogene. The CDR3 contains 15 residues. CDR3 region: CASSKAEGSGQPQHF. CDR3 bases: TGTGCCAGCAGCAAAGCAGAAGGGTCGGGGCAGCCCCAGCATTTT.

The chain joins TRBV4-3 to TRBJ1-1, with a weak D call TRBD1 (5 bases). The V end lost 4 bases, the J end lost 7 bases, and 19 bases lay between the germline ends. Germline lookup yields CDR1 LGHNA and CDR2 YSLEER. This CDR3 spans 15 amino acids. CDR3 DNA: TGCGCCAGCAGCCCCTGGGAACTCGGGGGGGGTGAAGCTTTCTTT. Translation: CASSPWELGGGEAFF.

This chain links TRBV6-1 with TRBJ1-2; the D gene is possibly TRBD1 (6 bases). In germline, CDR1 is MNHNS, CDR2 SASEGT. V dropped 6 bases and J dropped 7 bases, with 21 bases sitting between them. CDR3 length: 15 residues. The CDR3 spells CASRTGTTGNLGYTF. The CDR3 DNA is TGTGCCAGCAGAACCGGGACAACCGGTAATCTTGGCTACACCTTC.